The present entry profiles one TCR beta chain with its context. What it binds is not known. The germline V gene has CDR1 SSHAT and CDR2 FNYEAQ (reference sequence). This CDR3 spans 13 amino acids. The sample comes from a study of monozygotic twins with inflammatory bowel disease. Points from the study as a whole: With others, IBD patients shared fewer clonotypes than healthy twins did, especially with disease activity.

TCRdb reworked the 5' RACE reads into one entry per CDR3 protein, no DNA. Seen in this sample are over 350,000 distinct CDR3 sequences; the ten most common clones hold approximately 2.4%. Total RNA isolation used whole blood (no T cell sorting was performed). The sequencing input was blood. The V gene is TRBV7-7, the J gene TRBJ2-1; as DNA is missing, the TRBD1 call by TCRdb cannot be tested. The clonotype was recovered from a human donor with ulcerative colitis or Crohn's disease, or a healthy co-twin of an affected twin (not recorded which). CDR3 region: CASSLATGSEQFF.